Each of the 10 T cell receptor beta chains below was sequenced from the same sample in a study of STAT5B mutations in CD4+ large granular lymphocyte leukemia (dated by TCRdb to between 2022 and 2023). The library relied on the immunoSEQ multiplex PCR assay. TCRdb carries this immuneACCESS record with in-frame sequences only. Its versions omit some clonotypes, under half of them owing to an unresolved V gene in the studies checked, with the rest unexplained. This sample has under 35,000 clones in its table, and 60% to 80% of those were observed once. The ten top clones hold 0.25% to 0.35% of the sample. The specimen sequenced was CD4+ T cells from blood buffy coats. The receptor set was obtained from a human donor in good health.

The chain links TRBV6-1 to TRBJ2-1; D gene ambiguous. Germline CDR1 is MNHNS and CDR2 is SASEGT. This CDR3 comprises 12 residues. Trimming took off 6 bases at V and 6 bases at J, with 9 bases between the two ends. The DNA for the CDR3 is TGTGCCAGCAGCGTGTCTCTCAATGAGCAGTTCTTC. As protein: CASSVSLNEQFF.

This clone was counted a single time. The gene calls are TRBV19 and TRBJ2-3; the D call may be TRBD1 or TRBD2 (6 bases each). Germline V gives CDR1 LNHDA, CDR2 SQIVND (reference sequence). The CDR3 runs 14 residues. V lost 4 bases and J 3 bases, leaving 11 bases between the germline ends. CDR3 nucleotides: TGTGCCAGTAGTAGAGGGGGAGGTACAGATACGCAGTATTTT. It encodes CASSRGGGTDTQYF.

This clone was detected once. This rearrangement joins TRBV4-1 to TRBJ1-2; 9 bases map to TRBD1. The CDR3 is 18 amino acids. J lost 0 bases, V lost 1 base, and 9 bases had no gene match. The germline CDR1 and CDR2 sequences are MGHRA and YSYEKL. The DNA of the CDR3 is TGCGCCAGCAGCCAAGGGATACCGGGACAGGGAGCTAACTATGGCTACACCTTC. Its protein is CASSQGIPGQGANYGYTF.

The rearrangement uses TRBV13 and TRBJ2-1, with D possibly matching TRBD2 (8 bases). The CDR3 runs to 15 residues. V lost 6 bases to trimming and J lost 5 bases, with 17 bases between them. The germline gives CDR1 PRHDT, CDR2 FYEKMQ (reference sequence). The DNA of the CDR3 is TGTGCCAGCAGGCAGGGGGGACTAGGGAACAATGAGCAGTTCTTC. This sequence encodes CASRQGGLGNNEQFF.

This chain links TRBV9 with TRBJ1-1; possibly TRBD1 for D (5 bases). The CDR3 has 14 residues. Per the germline V gene, CDR1 is SGDLS and CDR2 is YYNGEE. Trimming left V 4 bases short and J 1 base short, with 11 bases between. Written as DNA, the CDR3 is TGTGCCAGCAGCCCTATTGGGGGGAACACTGAAGCTTTCTTT. Encoded protein: CASSPIGGNTEAFF.

This clone was detected only a few times. This rearrangement joins TRBV19 to TRBJ2-6; perhaps TRBD1 as D (6 bases). The germline V gene encodes CDR1 LNHDA and CDR2 SQIVND (reference sequence). CDR3 length: 15 residues. V was pared by 6 bases and J by 4 bases, with 13 bases between. CDR3 coding DNA: TGTGCCAGTAGAGAAACAGGGAGCGGGGCCAACGTCCTGACTTTC. Translating it yields CASRETGSGANVLTF.

This clone was picked up one time. V gene TRBV30 combines with J gene TRBJ2-4; D not resolved. The germline CDR1 and CDR2 sequences are GTSNPN and SVGIG (reference sequence). Trimming removed 0 bases at V and 1 base at J, with 7 bases between. This CDR3 spans 14 amino acids. The chain's CDR3 is CAWSVLRAKNIQYF. DNA for the CDR3: TGTGCCTGGAGTGTACTTAGGGCCAAAAACATTCAGTACTTC. Based on the CDR3 plus reference TRBV30 and TRBJ2-4, the full variable domain is SQTIHQWPATLVQPVGSPLSLECTVEGTSNPNLYWYRQAAGRGLQLLFYSVGIGQISSEVPQNLSASRPQDRQFILSSKKLLLSDSGFYLCAWSVLRAKNIQYFGAGTRLSVL.

The chain uses TRBV2 and TRBJ2-7; 12 bases map to TRBD2. The V gene's germline CDR1 is SNHLY and CDR2 FYNNEI. The CDR3 sequence is 15 residues long. V gave up 7 bases and J gave up 4 bases; unmatched junction bases: 8. The CDR3 region has the DNA TGTGCCAGCACCGGGACTAGCGGGCTGGTTTACGAGCAGTACTTC. This encodes CASTGTSGLVYEQYF.

The genes are TRBV7-9 and TRBJ1-1; D uncertain. V was clipped by 1 base and J by 3 bases, with 18 bases between them. The length of the CDR3 is 17 residues. The V gene's germline CDR1 is SEHNR and CDR2 FQNEAQ (reference sequence). For the CDR3, the DNA is TGTGCCAGCAGCTTAGGCGCGCTGGGGTTAGTGGACACTGAAGCTTTCTTT. Translation gives CASSLGALGLVDTEAFF.

V and J are TRBV5-4 and TRBJ1-2; possibly TRBD1 for D (5 bases). Germline CDR1 SGHNT, CDR2 YYREEE (reference sequence). V gave up 6 bases and J gave up 5 bases, with 17 bases separating them. The CDR3 length is 14 residues. The CDR3 nucleotides are TGTGCCAGCACACGGGGCCAGGCGCGGTATGGCTACACCTTC. Protein product: CASTRGQARYGYTF.